The rows below give T cell receptor beta chains drawn from one sample of a study of cytomegalovirus exposure and HLA in healthy donors. Assay: immunoSEQ multiplex PCR; the TCRdb copy retains only in-frame clones and omits some. The sample gives over 55,000 clones, roughly 86% of which show up once; approximately 1.3% is in the top ten. The sequencing sample was made of PBMCs. The source is a man aged 18 to 30 in good health and CMV-seronegative. CDR3s leave out the opening cysteine and the closing phenylalanine or tryptophan. The D gene is left open where the match is weak.

CDR3 length	D gene	J gene	V gene	CDR3 protein
14	-	TRBJ2-3	TRBV6-4	ASSLTRAAGTDTQY
12	-	TRBJ2-7	TRBV7-2	ASSLGVSNYEQY
12	-	TRBJ2-7	TRBV13	ASSLGQGGYEQY
9	-	TRBJ1-1	TRBV28	ASSARGEAF
13	TRBD1	TRBJ2-3	TRBV9	ASSFGQAPTDTQY
15	TRBD1	TRBJ1-2	TRBV4-2	ASSQEGGRGAGYGYT
16	TRBD2	TRBJ2-5	TRBV2	ASSPAPGLAGAQETQY
14	TRBD2	TRBJ2-5	TRBV4-2	ASSPRARLAGETQY
10	-	TRBJ1-1	TRBV6-5	ASRQAHTEAF
12	-	TRBJ2-7	TRBV9	ASSVGGGTYEQY
11	TRBD1	TRBJ2-5	TRBV19	ASSTQGKETQY
13	TRBD2	TRBJ2-7	TRBV15	ATSRLLGLAKEQY
13	TRBD1	TRBJ1-5	TRBV6-5	ASSSQGGSNQPQH
12	-	TRBJ2-2	TRBV5-1	ASSLDRDTGELF
13	-	TRBJ2-7	TRBV27	ASSLWSEGSYEQY